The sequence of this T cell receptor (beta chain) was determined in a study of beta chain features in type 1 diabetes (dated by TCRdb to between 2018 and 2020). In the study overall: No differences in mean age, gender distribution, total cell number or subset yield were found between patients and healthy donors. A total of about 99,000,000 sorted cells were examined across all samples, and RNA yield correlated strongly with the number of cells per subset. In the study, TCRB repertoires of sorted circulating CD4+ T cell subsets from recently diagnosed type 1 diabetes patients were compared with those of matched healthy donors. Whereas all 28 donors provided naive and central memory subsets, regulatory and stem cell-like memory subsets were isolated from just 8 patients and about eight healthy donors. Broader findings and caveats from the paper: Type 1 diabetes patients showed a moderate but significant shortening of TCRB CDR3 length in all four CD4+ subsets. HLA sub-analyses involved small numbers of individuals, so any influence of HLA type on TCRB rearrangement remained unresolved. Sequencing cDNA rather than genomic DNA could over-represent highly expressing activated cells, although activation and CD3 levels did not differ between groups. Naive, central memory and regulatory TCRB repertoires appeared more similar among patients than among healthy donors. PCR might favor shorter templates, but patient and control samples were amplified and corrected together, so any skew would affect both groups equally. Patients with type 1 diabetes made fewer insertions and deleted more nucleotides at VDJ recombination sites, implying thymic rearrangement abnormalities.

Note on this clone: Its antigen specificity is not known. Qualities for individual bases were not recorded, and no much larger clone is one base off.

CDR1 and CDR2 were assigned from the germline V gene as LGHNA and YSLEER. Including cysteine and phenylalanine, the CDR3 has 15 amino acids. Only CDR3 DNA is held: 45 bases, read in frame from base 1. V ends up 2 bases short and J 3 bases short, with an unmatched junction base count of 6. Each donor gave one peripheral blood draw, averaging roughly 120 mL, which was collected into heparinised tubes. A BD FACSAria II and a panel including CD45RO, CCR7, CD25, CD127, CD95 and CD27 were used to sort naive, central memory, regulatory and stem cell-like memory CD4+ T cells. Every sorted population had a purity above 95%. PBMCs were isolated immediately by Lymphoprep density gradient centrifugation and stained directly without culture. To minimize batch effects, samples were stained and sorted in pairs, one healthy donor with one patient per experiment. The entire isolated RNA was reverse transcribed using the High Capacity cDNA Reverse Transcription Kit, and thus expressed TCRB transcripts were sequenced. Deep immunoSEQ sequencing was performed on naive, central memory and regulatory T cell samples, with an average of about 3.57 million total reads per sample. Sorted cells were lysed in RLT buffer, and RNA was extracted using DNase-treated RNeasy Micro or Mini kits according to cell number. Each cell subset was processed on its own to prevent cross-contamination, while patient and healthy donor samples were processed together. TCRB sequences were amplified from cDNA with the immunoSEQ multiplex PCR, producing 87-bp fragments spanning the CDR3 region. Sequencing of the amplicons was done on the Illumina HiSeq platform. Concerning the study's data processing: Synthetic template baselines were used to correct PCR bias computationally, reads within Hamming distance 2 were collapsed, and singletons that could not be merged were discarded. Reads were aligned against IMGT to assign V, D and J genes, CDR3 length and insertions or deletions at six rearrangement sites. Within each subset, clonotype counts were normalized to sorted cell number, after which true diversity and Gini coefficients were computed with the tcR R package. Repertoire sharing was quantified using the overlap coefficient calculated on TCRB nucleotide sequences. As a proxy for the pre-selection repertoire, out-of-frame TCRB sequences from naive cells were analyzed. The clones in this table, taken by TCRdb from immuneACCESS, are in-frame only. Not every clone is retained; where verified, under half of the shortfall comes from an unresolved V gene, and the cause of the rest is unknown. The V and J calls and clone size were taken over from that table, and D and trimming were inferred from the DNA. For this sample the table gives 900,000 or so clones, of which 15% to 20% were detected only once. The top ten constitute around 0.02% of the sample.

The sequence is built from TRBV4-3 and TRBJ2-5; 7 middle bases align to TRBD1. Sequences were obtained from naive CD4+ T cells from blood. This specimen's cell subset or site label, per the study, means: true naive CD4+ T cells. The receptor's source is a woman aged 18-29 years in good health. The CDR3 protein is CASSQSTGWEETQYF. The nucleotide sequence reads TGCGCCAGCAGCCAATCGACAGGGTGGGAAGAGACCCAGTACTTC.